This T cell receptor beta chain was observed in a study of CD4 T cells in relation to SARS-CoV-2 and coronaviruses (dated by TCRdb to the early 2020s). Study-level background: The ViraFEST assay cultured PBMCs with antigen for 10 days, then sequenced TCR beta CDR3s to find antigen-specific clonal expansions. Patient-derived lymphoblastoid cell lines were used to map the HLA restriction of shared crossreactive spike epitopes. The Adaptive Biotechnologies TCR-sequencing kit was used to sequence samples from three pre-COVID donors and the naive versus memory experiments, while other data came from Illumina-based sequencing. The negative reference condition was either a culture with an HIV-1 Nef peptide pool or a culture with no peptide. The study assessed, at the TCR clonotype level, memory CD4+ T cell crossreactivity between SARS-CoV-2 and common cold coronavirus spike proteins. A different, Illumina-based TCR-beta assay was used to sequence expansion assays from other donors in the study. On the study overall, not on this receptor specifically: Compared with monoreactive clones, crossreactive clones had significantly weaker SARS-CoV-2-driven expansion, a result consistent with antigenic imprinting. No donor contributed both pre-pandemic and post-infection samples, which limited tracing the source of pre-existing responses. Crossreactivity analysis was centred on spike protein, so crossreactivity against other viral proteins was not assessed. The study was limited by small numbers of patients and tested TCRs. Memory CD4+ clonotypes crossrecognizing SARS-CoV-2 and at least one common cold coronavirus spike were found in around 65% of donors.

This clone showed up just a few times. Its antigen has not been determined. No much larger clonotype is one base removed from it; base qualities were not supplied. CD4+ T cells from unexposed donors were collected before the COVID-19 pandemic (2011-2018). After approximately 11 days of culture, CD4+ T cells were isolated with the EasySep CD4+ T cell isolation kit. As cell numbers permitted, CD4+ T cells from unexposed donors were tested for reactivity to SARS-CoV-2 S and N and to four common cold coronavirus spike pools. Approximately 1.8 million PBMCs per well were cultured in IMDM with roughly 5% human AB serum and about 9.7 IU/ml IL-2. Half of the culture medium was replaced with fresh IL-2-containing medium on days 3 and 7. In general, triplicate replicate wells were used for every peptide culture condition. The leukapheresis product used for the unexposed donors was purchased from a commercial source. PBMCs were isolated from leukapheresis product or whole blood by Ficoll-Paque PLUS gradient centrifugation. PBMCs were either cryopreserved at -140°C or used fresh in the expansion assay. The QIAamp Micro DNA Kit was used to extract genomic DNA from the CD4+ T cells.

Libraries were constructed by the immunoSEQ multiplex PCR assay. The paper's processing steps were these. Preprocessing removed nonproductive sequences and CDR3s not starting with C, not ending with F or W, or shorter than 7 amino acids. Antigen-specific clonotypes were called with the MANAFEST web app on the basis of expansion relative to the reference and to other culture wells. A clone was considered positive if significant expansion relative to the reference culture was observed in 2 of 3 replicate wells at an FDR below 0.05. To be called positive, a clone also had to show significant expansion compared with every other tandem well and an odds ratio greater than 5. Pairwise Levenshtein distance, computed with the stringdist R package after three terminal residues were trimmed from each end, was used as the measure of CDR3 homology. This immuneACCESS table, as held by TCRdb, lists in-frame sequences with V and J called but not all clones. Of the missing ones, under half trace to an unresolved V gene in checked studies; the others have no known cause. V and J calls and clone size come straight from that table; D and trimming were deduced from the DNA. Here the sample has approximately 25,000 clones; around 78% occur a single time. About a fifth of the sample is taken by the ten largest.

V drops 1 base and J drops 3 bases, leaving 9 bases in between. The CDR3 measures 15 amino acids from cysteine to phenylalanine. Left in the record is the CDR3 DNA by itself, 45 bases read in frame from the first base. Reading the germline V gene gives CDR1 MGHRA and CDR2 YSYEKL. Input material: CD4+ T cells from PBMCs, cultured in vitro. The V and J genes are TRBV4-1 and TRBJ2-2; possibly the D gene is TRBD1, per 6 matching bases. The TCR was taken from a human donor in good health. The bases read TGCGCCAGCAGCCAAGGGACAGTTTACACCGGGGAGCTGTTTTTT. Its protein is CASSQGTVYTGELFF.